A single sample gave rise to the 5 T cell receptor beta chains below, sequenced in a study of OX40 agonist ivuxolimab in advanced cancers. Clones were read by immunoSEQ multiplex PCR, and TCRdb kept only the in-frame ones, dropping some. The sample lists 77,000 or so clones, over 85% occurring once. This specimen was CD4+ or CD8+ T cells sorted from blood, taken in a trial of the OX40 agonist ivuxolimab. The receptors come from an adult with an advanced solid tumor such as melanoma, head and neck, liver or kidney cancer.

This chain connects TRBV18 to TRBJ1-1, with 11 bases matching TRBD1. Trimming cost V 5 bases and J 0 bases; bases outside gene matches: 14. The CDR3 length is 19 residues. Germline V CDR1 and CDR2: KGHSH, LQKENI. CDR3 DNA sequence: TGTGCCAGCTCAGGGCTTTTGCCGGGACAGGGGGGCATGAACACTGAAGCTTTCTTT. It translates to CASSGLLPGQGGMNTEAFF.

The chain is built from TRBV5-4 and TRBJ1-6, with 8 bases aligning to TRBD1. The CDR3 covers 16 residues. Germline CDR1 reads SGHNT; CDR2 reads YYREEE (reference sequence). The ends lost 5 bases at V and 8 bases at J; junction bases unmatched: 12. The CDR3 sequence is CASRDKVAGGDSPLHF. The DNA for the CDR3 is TGTGCCAGCAGGGACAAAGTGGCAGGGGGCGATTCACCCCTCCACTTT.

The gene calls are TRBV7-2 and TRBJ2-7, with 8 bases fitting TRBD1. Germline assignment: CDR1 SGHTA and CDR2 FQGNSA. This CDR3 has 15 residues. The V gene end was trimmed by 5 bases and the J gene end by 0 bases; junction bases not matched to a gene: 6. CDR3 DNA: TGTGCCAGCAGCCTTGGACAGGGCGTCTCCTACGAGCAGTACTTC. It is translated as CASSLGQGVSYEQYF.

In DNA, the CDR3 is TGTGCCAGCAGCCCCTTTCTAGCGGGAGTAGCAGATACGCAGTATTTT. Translated, it gives CASSPFLAGVADTQYF. The rearrangement uses TRBV9 and TRBJ2-3; 10 bases map to TRBD2. Germline V gene sequence: CDR1 SGDLS, CDR2 YYNGEE. J was trimmed by 4 bases and V by 4 bases; bases with no gene match: 9. This CDR3 is built from 16 residues.

V is TRBV29-1 and J is TRBJ1-2, with D possibly being TRBD1 (6 bases). The V gene's germline CDR1 is SQVTM and CDR2 ANQGSEA. Deletions cut 3 bases from V and 4 bases from J, with 12 bases between. The CDR3 totals 13 residues. The CDR3 region has the DNA TGCAGCGTTGAGGAGCAGGGGCTCTATGGCTACACCTTC. It codes for CSVEEQGLYGYTF.